This T cell receptor (beta chain) was captured in a study of Siglec-9 on CD8 T cells in melanoma (dated by TCRdb to the late 2010s). For context, the study as a whole: Siglec-9 expression on CD8+ T cells and the role of Siglec-9 in regulating T cells in the melanoma tumor microenvironment were investigated in the study.

Broad study findings and their caveats: According to the reported findings, Siglec-9 marked and regulated a subset of effector memory CD8+ T cells that seemed to build up inside melanoma tumors.

In regard to this clone: No antigen is known for it. Base qualities are not at hand, and no much larger clone is one base apart.

Cut back by 2 bases and 0 bases, the V and J ends lie 11 bases apart. The CDR3 numbers 16 residues from cysteine through phenylalanine. The sequence is cut down to CDR3 DNA, 48 bases in frame from base 1. The germline V gene (reference sequence) provides CDR1 LNHDA and CDR2 SQIVND. Receptors were amplified or captured by the immunoSEQ multiplex PCR assay. TCRdb provides this immuneACCESS table in a form limited to in-frame rearrangements. Some clones are lacking; in checked studies, under half of them reflect an unresolved V gene, and why the rest are absent is not known. The sample includes tens of thousands of clones, with roughly 78% observed a single time. Together, the top ten hold 5.8% of the sample.

This sequence originates from a human donor in good health. The V and J genes are TRBV19 and TRBJ1-5; a weak D assignment points to TRBD1 (6 bases agree). The specimen sequenced was Siglec-9- CD8+ T cells sorted from blood. The meaning of the sample's cell subset or site label: CD8 T cells lacking Siglec-9. The DNA is as follows: TGTGCCAGTAGTATATTGGGGGCGAATAGCAATCAGCCCCAGCATTTT. This codes for CASSILGANSNQPQHF.